This T cell receptor beta chain was profiled in a study of STAT5B mutations in CD4+ large granular lymphocyte leukemia. The table came from immunoSEQ multiplex PCR; TCRdb's copy has only in-frame clones and leaves some out. The data contain 25,000 to 40,000 clones, 81% of them singletons. Only one count was recorded for this clone. V lost 0 bases and J 5 bases, leaving 11 bases between the germline ends. This CDR3 spans 15 amino acids. Germline V lookup: CDR1 SGDLS, CDR2 YYNGEE. The J gene is TRBJ1-4, the V gene TRBV9; D perhaps matches TRBD1 (5 bases). The specimen sequenced was CD4+ T cells from blood buffy coats. The receptor was derived from a human donor in good health. The CDR3 DNA is TGTGCCAGCAGCGTAGCTGGGGGGTTCAATGAAAAACTGTTTTTT. Amino acids: CASSVAGGFNEKLFF. The full variable domain, rest sourced from reference TRBV9 and TRBJ1-4, is DSGVTQTPKHLITATGQRVTLRCSPRSGDLSVYWYQQSLDQGLQFLIQYYNGEERAKGNILERFSAQQFPDLHSELNLSSLELGDSALYFCASSVAGGFNEKLFFGSGTQLSVL.